This T cell receptor (beta chain) is from a study of cytomegalovirus exposure and HLA in healthy donors. Study-wide background: Roughly 180 million T cells yielded 90 million to 130 million unique TCR beta sequences, as an earlier analysis found. Notes on the study in general: There were around 160 TCR beta chains listed as cytomegalovirus-associated.

The CDR3 is made up of 15 amino acids. Germline CDR1 reads LNHDA; CDR2 reads SQIVND (reference sequence). V was trimmed by 5 bases and J by 2 bases, leaving 14 bases between them. The primer mix had 60 Vbeta and 13 Jbeta primers. Some clones are missing from TCRdb's copy, which holds only in-frame ones; the method was immunoSEQ multiplex PCR. Seen here are some 130,000 clones, 60% to 85% observed once, and the top ten hold about 1.5%. Of note for this clone: Its antigen is as yet unknown.

This sequence joins TRBV19 and TRBJ2-3, with D possibly TRBD2 on 6 matching bases. The sample taken for sequencing was PBMCs. The receptor's source is a woman younger than 35 in good health and CMV-seronegative. The CDR3 is CASSSLGGNTDTQYF. The CDR3, as DNA: TGTGCCAGTAGTTCCTTGGGAGGAAACACAGATACGCAGTATTTT.